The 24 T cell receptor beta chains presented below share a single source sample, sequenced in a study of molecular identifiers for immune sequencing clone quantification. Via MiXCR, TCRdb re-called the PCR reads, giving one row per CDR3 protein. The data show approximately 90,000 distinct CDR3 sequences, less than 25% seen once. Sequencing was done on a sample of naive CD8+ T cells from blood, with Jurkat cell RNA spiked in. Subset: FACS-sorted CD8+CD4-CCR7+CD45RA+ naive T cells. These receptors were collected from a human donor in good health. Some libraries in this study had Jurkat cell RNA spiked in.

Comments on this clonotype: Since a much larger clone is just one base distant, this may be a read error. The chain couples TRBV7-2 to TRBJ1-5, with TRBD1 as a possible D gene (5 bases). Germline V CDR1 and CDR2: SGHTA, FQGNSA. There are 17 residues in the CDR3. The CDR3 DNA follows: TGTGCCTGCAGCTTAGTGAGTTTTGGGGCCTTTAACCAGCCCCAGCATTTT. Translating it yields CACSLVSFGAFNQPQHF.

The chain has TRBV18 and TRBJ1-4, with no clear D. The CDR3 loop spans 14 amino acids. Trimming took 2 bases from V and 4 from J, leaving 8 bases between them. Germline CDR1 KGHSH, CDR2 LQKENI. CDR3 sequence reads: CASSPIVNNEKLFF. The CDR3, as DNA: TGTGCCAGCTCACCAATTGTCAATAATGAAAAACTGTTTTTT.

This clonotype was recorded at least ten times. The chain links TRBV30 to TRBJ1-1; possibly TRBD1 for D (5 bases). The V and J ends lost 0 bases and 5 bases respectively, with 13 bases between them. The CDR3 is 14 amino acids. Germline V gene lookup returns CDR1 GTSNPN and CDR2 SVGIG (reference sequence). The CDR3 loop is CAWSVWDAGTEAFF. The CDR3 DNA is TGTGCCTGGAGTGTCTGGGACGCGGGAACTGAAGCTTTCTTT.

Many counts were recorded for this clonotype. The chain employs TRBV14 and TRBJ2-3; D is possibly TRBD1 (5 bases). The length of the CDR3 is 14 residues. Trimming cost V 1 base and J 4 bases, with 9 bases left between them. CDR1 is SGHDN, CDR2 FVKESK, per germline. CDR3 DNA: TGTGCCAGCAGCCAAGGGCAAGGGGCAGATACGCAGTATTTT. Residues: CASSQGQGADTQYF.

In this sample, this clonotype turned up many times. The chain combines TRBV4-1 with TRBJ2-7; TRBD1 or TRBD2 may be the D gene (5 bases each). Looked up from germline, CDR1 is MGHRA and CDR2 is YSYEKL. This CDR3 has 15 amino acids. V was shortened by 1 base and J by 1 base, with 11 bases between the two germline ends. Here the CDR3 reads CASSQGLGESYEQYF. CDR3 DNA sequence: TGCGCCAGCAGCCAAGGTCTGGGGGAGTCCTACGAGCAGTACTTC.

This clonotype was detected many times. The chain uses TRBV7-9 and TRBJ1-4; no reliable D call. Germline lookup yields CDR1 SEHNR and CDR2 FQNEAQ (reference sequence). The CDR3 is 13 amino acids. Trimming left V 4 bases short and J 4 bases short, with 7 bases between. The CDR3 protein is CASSSDLNEKLFF. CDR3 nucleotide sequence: TGTGCCAGCAGCTCGGACCTTAATGAAAAACTGTTTTTT.

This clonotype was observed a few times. The chain's CDR3 is CIDPYNEQFF. The CDR3 bases are TGCATAGACCCCTACAATGAGCAGTTCTTC. This chain uses TRBV29-1 with TRBJ2-1; D is ambiguous. The length of the CDR3 is 10 residues. The V gene's germline CDR1 is SQVTM and CDR2 ANQGSEA.

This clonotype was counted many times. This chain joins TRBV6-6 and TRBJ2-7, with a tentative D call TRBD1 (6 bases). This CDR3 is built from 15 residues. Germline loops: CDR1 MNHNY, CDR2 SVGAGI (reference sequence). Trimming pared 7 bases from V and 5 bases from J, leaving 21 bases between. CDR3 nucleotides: TGTGCCAGCACCTCAAGGGGGATATGGGTGCACGAGCAGTACTTC. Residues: CASTSRGIWVHEQYF.

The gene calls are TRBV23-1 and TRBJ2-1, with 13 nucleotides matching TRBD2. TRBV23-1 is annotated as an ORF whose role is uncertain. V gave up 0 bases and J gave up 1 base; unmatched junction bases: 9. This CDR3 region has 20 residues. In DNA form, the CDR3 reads TGCGCCAGCAGTCAATCGAATGGGACTAGCGGGATTCATTCCTACAATGAGCAGTTCTTC. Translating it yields CASSQSNGTSGIHSYNEQFF.

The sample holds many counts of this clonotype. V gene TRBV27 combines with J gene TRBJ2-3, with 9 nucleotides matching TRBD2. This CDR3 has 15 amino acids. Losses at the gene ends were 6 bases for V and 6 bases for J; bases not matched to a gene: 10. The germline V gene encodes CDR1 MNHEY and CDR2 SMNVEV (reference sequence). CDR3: CASSEGRGGKDTQYF. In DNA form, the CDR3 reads TGTGCCAGCAGCGAGGGGCGGGGGGGCAAGGATACGCAGTATTTT.

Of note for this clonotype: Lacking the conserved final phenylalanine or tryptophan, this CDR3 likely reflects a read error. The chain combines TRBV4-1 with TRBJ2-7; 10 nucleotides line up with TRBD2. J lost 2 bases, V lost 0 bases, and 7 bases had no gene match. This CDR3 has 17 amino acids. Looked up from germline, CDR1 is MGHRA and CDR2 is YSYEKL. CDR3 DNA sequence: TGCGCCAGCAGCCAAGATTCAGCAGCGGGGGGGACCTACGAGCAGTACTCC. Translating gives CASSQDSAAGGTYEQYS.

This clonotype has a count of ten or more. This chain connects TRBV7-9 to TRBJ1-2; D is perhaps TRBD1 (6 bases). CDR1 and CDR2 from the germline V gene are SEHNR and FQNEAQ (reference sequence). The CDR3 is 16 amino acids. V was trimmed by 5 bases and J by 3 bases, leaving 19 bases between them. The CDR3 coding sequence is TGTGCCAGCAGCGCTCAGACAGGAGCTCTGGACTATGGCTACACCTTC. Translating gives CASSAQTGALDYGYTF. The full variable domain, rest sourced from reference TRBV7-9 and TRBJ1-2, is DTGVSQNPRHKITKRGQNVTFRCDPISEHNRLYWYRQTLGQGPEFLTYFQNEAQLEKSRLLSDRFSAERPKGSFSTLEIQRTEQGDSAMYLCASSAQTGALDYGYTFGSGTRLTVV.

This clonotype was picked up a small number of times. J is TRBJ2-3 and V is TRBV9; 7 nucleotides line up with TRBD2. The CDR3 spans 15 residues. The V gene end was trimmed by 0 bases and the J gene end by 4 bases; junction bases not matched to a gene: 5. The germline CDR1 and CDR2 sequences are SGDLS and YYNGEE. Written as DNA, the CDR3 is TGTGCCAGCAGCGTAGGGCTAGCGGCCGCAGATACGCAGTATTTT. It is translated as CASSVGLAAADTQYF.

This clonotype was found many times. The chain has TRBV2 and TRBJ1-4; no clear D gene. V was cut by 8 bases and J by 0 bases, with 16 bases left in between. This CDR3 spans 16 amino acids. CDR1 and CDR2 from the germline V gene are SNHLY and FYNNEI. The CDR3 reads CASLTEDRPTNEKLFF. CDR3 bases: TGTGCCAGCCTTACAGAGGATAGACCAACTAATGAAAAACTGTTTTTT.

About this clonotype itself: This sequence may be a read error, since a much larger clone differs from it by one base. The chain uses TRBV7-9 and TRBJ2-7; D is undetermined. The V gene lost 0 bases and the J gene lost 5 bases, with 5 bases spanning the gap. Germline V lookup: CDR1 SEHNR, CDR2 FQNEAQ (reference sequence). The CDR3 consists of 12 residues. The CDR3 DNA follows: TGTGCCAGCAGCTTAGCGTTCGACGAGCAGTACTTC. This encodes CASSLAFDEQYF.

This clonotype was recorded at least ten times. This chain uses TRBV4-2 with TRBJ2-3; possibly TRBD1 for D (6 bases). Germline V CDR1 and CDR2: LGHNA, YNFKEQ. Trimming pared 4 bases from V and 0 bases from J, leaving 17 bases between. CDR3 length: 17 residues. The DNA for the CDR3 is TGTGCCAGCAGCCGCCACTATACAGGGCTCAGCACAGATACGCAGTATTTT. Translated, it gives CASSRHYTGLSTDTQYF.

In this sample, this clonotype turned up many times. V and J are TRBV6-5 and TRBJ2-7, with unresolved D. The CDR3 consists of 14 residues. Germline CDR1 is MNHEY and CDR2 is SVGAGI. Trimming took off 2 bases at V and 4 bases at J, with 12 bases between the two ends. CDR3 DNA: TGTGCCAGCAGTTACACATCAGACGGGTACGAGCAGTACTTC. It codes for CASSYTSDGYEQYF.

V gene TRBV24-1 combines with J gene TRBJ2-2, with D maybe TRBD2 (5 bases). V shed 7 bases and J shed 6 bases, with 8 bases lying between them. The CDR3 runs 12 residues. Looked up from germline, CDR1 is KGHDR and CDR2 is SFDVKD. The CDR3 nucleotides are TGTGCCACCAGGGGGAGTGCCGGGGAGCTGTTTTTT. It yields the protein CATRGSAGELFF.

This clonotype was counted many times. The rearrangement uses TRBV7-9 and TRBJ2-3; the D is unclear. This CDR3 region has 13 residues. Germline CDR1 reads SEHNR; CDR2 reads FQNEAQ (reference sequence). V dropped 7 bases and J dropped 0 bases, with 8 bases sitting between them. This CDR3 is CASTDSSTDTQYF. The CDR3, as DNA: TGTGCCAGCACGGATAGTAGCACAGATACGCAGTATTTT.

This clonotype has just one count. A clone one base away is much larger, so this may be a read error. CDR3 protein: CASSLSGAHEQYF. The CDR3 DNA follows: TGTGCCAGCAGTTTATCAGGGGCCCACGAGCAGTACTTC. The chain combines TRBV27 with TRBJ2-7; D is perhaps TRBD1 (5 bases). Germline V lookup: CDR1 MNHEY, CDR2 SMNVEV (reference sequence). Trimming pared 0 bases from V and 5 bases from J, leaving 8 bases between. This CDR3 contains 13 residues.

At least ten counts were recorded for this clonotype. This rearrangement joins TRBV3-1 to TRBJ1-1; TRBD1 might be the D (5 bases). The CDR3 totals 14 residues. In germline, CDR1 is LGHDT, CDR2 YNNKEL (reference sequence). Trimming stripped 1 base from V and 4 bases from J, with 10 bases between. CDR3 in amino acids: CASSQGRGGTEAFF. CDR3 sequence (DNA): TGTGCCAGCAGCCAAGGGAGGGGAGGCACTGAAGCTTTCTTT.

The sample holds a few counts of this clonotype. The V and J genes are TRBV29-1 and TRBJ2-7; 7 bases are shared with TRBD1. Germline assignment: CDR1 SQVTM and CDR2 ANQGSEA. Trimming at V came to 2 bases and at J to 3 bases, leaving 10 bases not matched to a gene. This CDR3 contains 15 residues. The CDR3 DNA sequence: TGCAGCGTTGAACTCCGGGACAGTGTGGGCTACGAGCAGTACTTC. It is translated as CSVELRDSVGYEQYF.

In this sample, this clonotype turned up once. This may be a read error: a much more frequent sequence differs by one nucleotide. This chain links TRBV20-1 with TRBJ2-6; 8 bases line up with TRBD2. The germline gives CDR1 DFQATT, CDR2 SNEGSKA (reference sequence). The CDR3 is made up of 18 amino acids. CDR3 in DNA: TGCAGTGCTAGTTCCGAGCGGGGGTACGAAACTGGGGCCAACGTCCTGAATTTC. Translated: CSASSERGYETGANVLNF.

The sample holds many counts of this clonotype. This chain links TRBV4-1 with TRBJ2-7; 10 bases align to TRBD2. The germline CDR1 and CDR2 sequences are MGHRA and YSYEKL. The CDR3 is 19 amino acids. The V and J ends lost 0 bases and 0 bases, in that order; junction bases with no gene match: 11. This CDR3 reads CASSQEVIAGGPSSYEQYF. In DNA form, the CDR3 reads TGCGCCAGCAGCCAAGAGGTGATAGCGGGGGGACCGAGCTCCTACGAGCAGTACTTC.